This T cell receptor beta chain was found in a study of blood T cell repertoires in COVID-19. Across the study: Samples representing acute and convalescent COVID-19 were sourced from the United States, Italy and Spain. Sources were T cells, B-cell-depleted T cells, or PBMCs; the material itself was cDNA or gDNA.

This CDR3 is 15 amino acids long. Trimming shortened V by 5 bases and J by 0 bases, and 13 bases separated the two germline ends. Germline CDR1 SGHAT, CDR2 FQDESV (reference sequence). In the original analysis: For nucleated cells, counts were estimated from reference gene primer amplification. Repertoires were generated with immunoSEQ multiplex PCR, while TCRdb's copy carries only in-frame clones and drops some. For V, J and clone size, that table is used; D and trimming come from the DNA. The table includes about 140,000 clones, roughly 89% detected once. This TCR came from a man in his thirties or forties with COVID-19, enrolled during active disease. V and J are TRBV11-1 and TRBJ2-5; D may be TRBD2 (5 bases). Sequences were obtained from peripheral blood. The CDR3 loop reads CASSHKRGYQETQYF. CDR3 nucleotide sequence: TGTGCCAGCAGCCACAAAAGAGGGTACCAAGAGACCCAGTACTTC.